The 30 T cell receptor beta chains below all came from one sample that was sequenced in a study of blood T cell repertoires in COVID-19. The protocol was immunoSEQ multiplex PCR, while the TCRdb copy is restricted to in-frame clones and leaves out a portion. The table records around 200,000 clones, approximately 90% of them present only once. Sequenced sample: peripheral blood. The receptors were sampled from a man aged 30 to 45 with acute or convalescent COVID-19.

This clone has just one count. V gene TRBV3-1 (or the pseudogene TRBV3-2) combines with J gene TRBJ1-1; D may be TRBD1 (6 bases). Germline V gene data show CDR1 as LGHDT and CDR2 as YNNKEL (reference sequence). With 5 bases removed from V and 7 bases from J, the gap between germline ends came to 20 bases. The CDR3 covers 15 residues. This CDR3 reads CASSFTSGQGNEAFF. CDR3 in DNA: TGTGCCAGCAGCTTTACCTCTGGGCAGGGGAATGAAGCTTTCTTT.

The gene calls are TRBV7-3 and TRBJ2-1, with TRBD2 as a possible D gene (6 bases). This CDR3 is built from 15 residues. The V gene lost 5 bases and the J gene lost 2 bases, with 13 bases spanning the gap. Germline V gene lookup returns CDR1 SGHTA and CDR2 FQGTGA. The CDR3 loop is CASSPRRATYNEQFF. CDR3 coding DNA: TGTGCCAGCAGCCCTCGGAGGGCCACCTACAATGAGCAGTTCTTC.

This clone was found once. The rearrangement uses TRBV7-2 and TRBJ2-1; 7 nucleotides align to TRBD2. The V gene's germline CDR1 is SGHTA and CDR2 FQGNSA. CDR3 length: 16 residues. The junction had 4 bases not matched to a gene; V was cut back by 2 bases and J by 0 bases. CDR3: CASSLIGGGSYNEQFF. The CDR3 nucleotides are TGTGCCAGCAGCTTAATTGGCGGGGGCTCCTACAATGAGCAGTTCTTC.

In DNA form, the CDR3 reads TGTGCCAGTAGTACCGACAGGCATCAGACCCAGTACTTC. This sequence encodes CASSTDRHQTQYF. This sequence joins TRBV19 and TRBJ2-5, with D perhaps matching TRBD1 (6 bases). Germline V gene data show CDR1 as LNHDA and CDR2 as SQIVND (reference sequence). The CDR3 is made up of 13 amino acids. Trimming removed 4 bases at V and 6 bases at J, with 12 bases between.

The genes are TRBV11-2 and TRBJ1-2, with 8 bases aligning to TRBD1. The germline V gene encodes CDR1 SGHAT and CDR2 FQNNGV. The V gene end was trimmed by 5 bases and the J gene end by 7 bases; junction bases not matched to a gene: 12. The CDR3 runs to 15 residues. The CDR3 region is CASSLTDQGAPGYTF. The DNA for the CDR3 is TGTGCCAGCAGCCTAACCGACCAGGGGGCGCCTGGCTACACCTTC.

CDR3 loop: CASSGLRQSPNTEAFF. DNA of the CDR3: TGTGCCAGCAGCGGGTTAAGACAGAGCCCGAACACTGAAGCTTTCTTT. The chain recombines TRBV5-6 with TRBJ1-1; D is possibly TRBD1 (5 bases). CDR3 size: 16 residues. Germline loops: CDR1 SGHDT, CDR2 YYEEEE. V was trimmed by 4 bases and J by 1 base, leaving 17 bases between them.

This chain links TRBV5-1 with TRBJ1-5; 11 positions agree with TRBD1. CDR1 SGHRS and CDR2 YFSETQ come from the germline V gene. Unmatched junction bases numbered 4, after V lost 6 bases and J lost 2 bases. This CDR3 contains 15 residues. CDR3 in DNA: TGCGCCAGCAAAGAGGGACAGGGGGGCAATCAGCCCCAGCATTTT. Residues: CASKEGQGGNQPQHF.

This clone was picked up one time. The chain employs TRBV11-1 and TRBJ2-5, with D maybe TRBD1 (5 bases). The CDR3 is 16 residues long. Per the germline V gene, CDR1 is SGHAT and CDR2 is FQDESV (reference sequence). Trimming cost V 4 bases and J 5 bases, with 20 bases left between them. CDR3 nucleotides: TGTGCCAGCAGCTACCAATGGGGCCGGTTGGGCGAGACCCAGTACTTC. Its translation is CASSYQWGRLGETQYF.

CDR3 protein: CASSPPGVAGDYEQYF. For the CDR3, the DNA is TGTGCCAGCAGCCCACCCGGGGTTGCGGGAGATTACGAGCAGTACTTC. The rearrangement joins TRBV7-9 to TRBJ2-7; 7 bases align to TRBD2. The germline CDR1 and CDR2 sequences are SEHNR and FQNEAQ (reference sequence). After removal of 5 bases from V and 4 bases from J, the junction contained 14 bases not matched to a gene. The CDR3 loop spans 16 amino acids. Full variable domain (missing parts from reference TRBV7-9 and TRBJ2-7): DTGVSQNPRHKITKRGQNVTFRCDPISEHNRLYWYRQTLGQGPEFLTYFQNEAQLEKSRLLSDRFSAERPKGSFSTLEIQRTEQGDSAMYLCASSPPGVAGDYEQYFGPGTRLTVT.

This clone was counted a single time. The J gene is TRBJ1-2, the V gene TRBV19; D perhaps matches TRBD1 (6 bases). Trimming took 3 bases from V and 0 from J, leaving 8 bases between them. The V gene's germline CDR1 is LNHDA and CDR2 SQIVND (reference sequence). This CDR3 is 14 amino acids long. CDR3 in DNA: TGTGCCAGTAGTATTGGACAGTCTAACTATGGCTACACCTTC. Amino acid sequence: CASSIGQSNYGYTF.

The chain links TRBV28 to TRBJ2-7; 7 bases agree with TRBD1. The length of the CDR3 is 12 residues. V lost 3 bases, J lost 6 bases, and 2 bases stayed unmatched. CDR1 and CDR2 from the germline V gene are MDHEN and SYDVKM. CDR3 DNA: TGTGCCAGCAGTTTGACAGGGTTCGAGCAGTACTTC. This sequence encodes CASSLTGFEQYF.

This chain uses TRBV7-9 with TRBJ2-7; 12 nucleotides agree with TRBD2. Germline CDR1 SEHNR, CDR2 FQNEAQ (reference sequence). V lost 3 bases to trimming and J lost 2 bases; unmatched junction nucleotides: 2. The CDR3 length is 15 residues. CDR3 loop: CASSFLAGGPYEQYF. The CDR3 region has the DNA TGTGCCAGCAGCTTCCTAGCGGGAGGGCCCTACGAGCAGTACTTC.

The V and J genes are TRBV12-3 or TRBV12-4 and TRBJ1-3, with 7 bases that match TRBD1. This CDR3 has 13 amino acids. J lost 6 bases, V lost 7 bases, and 6 bases had no gene match. The CDR3: CASNMGQLNTIYF. The CDR3, as DNA: TGTGCCAGCAACATGGGACAGCTAAACACCATATATTTT.

This rearrangement joins TRBV5-4 to TRBJ1-2; TRBD1 aligns across 9 bases. This CDR3 region has 15 residues. Germline loops: CDR1 SGHNT, CDR2 YYREEE (reference sequence). With 3 bases clipped from V and 4 bases from J, the junction kept 7 bases outside the gene matches. CDR3 loop: CASSSYRGQIYGYTF. The CDR3 region has the DNA TGTGCCAGCAGCTCCTACAGGGGGCAAATCTATGGCTACACCTTC.

The chain has TRBV6-5 and TRBJ2-1, with 9 nucleotides matching TRBD2. Germline trimming cut 6 bases from V and 6 bases from J; bases unmatched to any gene: 9. The CDR3 covers 15 residues. Germline V lookup: CDR1 MNHEY, CDR2 SVGAGI. In DNA form, the CDR3 reads TGTGCCAGCAGCTATAGCGGGAGTTCTGCCAATGAGCAGTTCTTC. Encoded protein: CASSYSGSSANEQFF.

This clone was seen many times. The chain has TRBV28 and TRBJ2-2; TRBD1 matches at 7 bases. This CDR3 contains 16 residues. J was trimmed by 7 bases and V by 4 bases; bases with no gene match: 12. Germline V CDR1 and CDR2: MDHEN, SYDVKM. The CDR3 region is CASSSTGTDLFGELFF. The CDR3 DNA reads TGTGCCAGCAGTTCGACCGGGACAGACCTGTTCGGGGAGCTGTTTTTT.

The chain combines TRBV5-1 with TRBJ2-7; 7 bases match TRBD1. V trimming: 0 bases; J trimming: 3 bases; junction bases outside the gene matches: 15. In germline, CDR1 is SGHRS, CDR2 YFSETQ. This CDR3 is 18 amino acids long. This CDR3 is CASSLGPGGDLFVYEQYF. The CDR3 nucleotides are TGCGCCAGCAGCTTGGGTCCAGGGGGAGATCTATTTGTCTACGAGCAGTACTTC.

The chain has TRBV27 and TRBJ2-1; D is undetermined. The V end was cut by 6 bases, the J end by 14 bases, with 14 bases between. CDR1 MNHEY and CDR2 SMNVEV come from the germline V gene (reference sequence). This CDR3 has 11 amino acids. The CDR3 protein is CASSTAVCKFF. DNA of the CDR3: TGTGCCAGCAGCACCGCAGTTTGTAAGTTCTTC.

The rearrangement uses TRBV28 and TRBJ1-5; D is undetermined. Germline CDR1 MDHEN, CDR2 SYDVKM. CDR3 length: 12 residues. V lost 4 bases to trimming and J lost 8 bases, with 9 bases between them. For the CDR3, the DNA is TGTGCCAGCAGTTCCCCTGGAGAGCCCCAGCATTTT. Amino acids: CASSSPGEPQHF. Full variable domain (remainder filled in from reference TRBV28 and TRBJ1-5): DVKVTQSSRYLVKRTGEKVFLECVQDMDHENMFWYRQDPGLGLRLIYFSYDVKMKEKGDIPEGYSVSREKKERFSLILESASTNQTSMYLCASSSPGEPQHFGDGTRLSIL.

This clone was observed a handful of times. The chain combines TRBV4-1 with TRBJ1-5, with D possibly being TRBD1 (5 bases). Germline lookup yields CDR1 MGHRA and CDR2 YSYEKL. Deletions cut 0 bases from V and 0 bases from J, with 15 bases between. This CDR3 is built from 18 residues. CDR3 DNA sequence: TGCGCCAGCAGCCAAGAACCACAGGCGGGGGGTAGCAATCAGCCCCAGCATTTT. This sequence encodes CASSQEPQAGGSNQPQHF.

The chain couples TRBV6-2 or TRBV6-3 to TRBJ2-2; 8 positions agree with TRBD1. Trimming took 0 bases from V and 4 from J; bases not matched to a gene: 10. Germline lookup yields CDR1 MNHEY and CDR2 SVGEGT. The CDR3 sequence is 18 residues long. The CDR3 DNA reads as TGTGCCAGCAGTTACTCCAACCTGGGACAGGTTATCACCGGGGAGCTGTTTTTT. Its protein is CASSYSNLGQVITGELFF.

This rearrangement joins TRBV5-1 to TRBJ1-2; D uncertain. The CDR3 spans 13 residues. CDR1 is SGHRS, CDR2 YFSETQ, per germline. Trimming stripped 3 bases from V and 5 bases from J, with 11 bases between. CDR3 amino acids: CASSSLDGYGYTF. As DNA, the CDR3 is TGCGCCAGCAGCTCGCTCGACGGGTATGGCTACACCTTC.

V is TRBV6-5 and J is TRBJ2-3, with 8 bases matching TRBD2. The germline CDR1 and CDR2 sequences are MNHEY and SVGAGI. This CDR3 is built from 15 residues. Trimming removed 2 bases from V and 4 bases from J; junction bases left unmatched: 5. The CDR3 protein is CASSYQRETPDTQYF. The CDR3 bases are TGTGCCAGCAGTTACCAGCGGGAGACCCCAGATACGCAGTATTTT.

The chain carries TRBV3-1 (or the pseudogene TRBV3-2) and TRBJ1-2; D unresolved. Germline V CDR1 and CDR2: LGHDT, YNNKEL (reference sequence). Trimming shortened V by 2 bases and J by 2 bases, and 6 bases separated the two germline ends. The CDR3 length is 13 residues. For the CDR3, the DNA is TGTGCCAGCAGCCAAAGCACGAACTATGGCTACACCTTC. Translated, it gives CASSQSTNYGYTF.

V and J are TRBV11-3 and TRBJ1-1; D may be TRBD1 (6 bases). Trimming stripped 5 bases from V and 2 bases from J, with 12 bases between. The CDR3 contains 14 residues. CDR1 and CDR2 (germline): SGHNT, YENEEA. The CDR3 DNA reads TGTGCCAGCAGCACCGGACAGTCTAACACTGAAGCTTTCTTT. Translated: CASSTGQSNTEAFF.

V is TRBV28 and J is TRBJ1-4; 7 nucleotides match TRBD1. The junction had 4 bases not matched to a gene; V was cut back by 6 bases and J by 0 bases. The CDR3 is 15 amino acids. Germline V gene data show CDR1 as MDHEN and CDR2 as SYDVKM. The CDR3 region has the DNA TGTGCCAGCAGGGGACAGATTGCAACTAATGAAAAACTGTTTTTT. Translating it yields CASRGQIATNEKLFF.

V is TRBV28 and J is TRBJ1-1, with D uncertain. This CDR3 contains 14 residues. Looked up from germline, CDR1 is MDHEN and CDR2 is SYDVKM. Trimming took 2 bases from V and 1 from J, leaving 8 bases between them. CDR3 sequence (DNA): TGTGCCAGCAGTTTAGGAGGCCAGAACACTGAAGCTTTCTTT. Translating it yields CASSLGGQNTEAFF. The variable domain in full, with the rest retrieved from reference TRBV28 and TRBJ1-1, is DVKVTQSSRYLVKRTGEKVFLECVQDMDHENMFWYRQDPGLGLRLIYFSYDVKMKEKGDIPEGYSVSREKKERFSLILESASTNQTSMYLCASSLGGQNTEAFFGQGTRLTVV.

Notes on this clone: Other DNA sequences within the sample encode an identical CDR3. The chain is built from TRBV9 and TRBJ1-3; D uncertain. V was shortened by 3 bases and J by 5 bases, with 6 bases between the two germline ends. The CDR3 length is 12 residues. Per germline, CDR1 SGDLS and CDR2 YYNGEE. The CDR3 here is CASSAQRNTIYF. The CDR3 DNA reads as TGTGCCAGCAGCGCCCAAAGAAACACCATATATTTT.

The chain recombines TRBV5-6 with TRBJ2-7, with D unclear. Trimming removed 0 bases at V and 3 bases at J, with 7 bases between. Germline-derived CDR1 and CDR2 are SGHDT and YYEEEE. This CDR3 has 13 residues. This CDR3 reads CASSLAQYYEQYF. The CDR3 DNA sequence: TGTGCCAGCAGCTTGGCACAGTACTACGAGCAGTACTTC.

V is TRBV6-1 and J is TRBJ1-1, with D possibly being TRBD1 (5 bases). V was shortened by 5 bases and J by 1 base, with 8 bases between the two germline ends. Germline CDR1 is MNHNS and CDR2 is SASEGT. The CDR3 has 13 amino acids. CDR3 sequence: CASSSGQNTEAFF. The CDR3 nucleotides read TGTGCCAGCAGTTCCGGACAGAACACTGAAGCTTTCTTT.